This TCR beta chain was observed in a study of Tregs in tolerant kidney transplant recipients. The repertoire was sequenced with immunoSEQ multiplex PCR; TCRdb's copy has only in-frame clones and lacks some. Here the sample spans about 240,000 clones, around 82% being singletons. The specimen sequenced was CD4+ T cells from blood. The receptor was isolated from a human donor in good health.

In nucleotides, the CDR3 is TGTGCCAGCAGCCCTGGGACTACTAGTCTCAGCTCCTACAATGAGCAGTTCTTC. The encoded protein is CASSPGTTSLSSYNEQFF. The rearrangement links TRBV5-4 to TRBJ2-1, with TRBD2 matching 7 bases. This CDR3 has 18 residues. J lost 0 bases, V lost 4 bases, and 13 bases had no gene match. Germline CDR1 reads SGHNT; CDR2 reads YYREEE (reference sequence).